The 13 T cell receptor beta chains given below trace back to one sample, sequenced in a study of CD8+ T cells in alopecia areata. As the sequencing template, cDNA was produced by extracting RNA and reverse transcribing it. TCRdb keeps only in-frame clones here, not all; method: immunoSEQ multiplex PCR. The table has around 100,000 clones, roughly 50% seen once; the top ten hold 12%. Sample treatment: oral pan-JAK inhibitor, 5-10 mg twice daily. Sequencing was performed on CD8+ T cells sorted from blood, taken at week 24, from a patient treated with tofacitinib. The receptors stem from a human donor with alopecia areata.

This clone has ten or more counts. The gene calls are TRBV19 and TRBJ2-5; TRBD2 might be the D (6 bases). CDR1 is LNHDA and CDR2 is SQIVND in the germline V gene (reference sequence). Trimming took off 5 bases at V and 1 base at J, with 14 bases between the two ends. CDR3 length equals 15 residues. As DNA, the CDR3 is TGTGCCAGTAGTTTCGGCGGGGCGGTCCAAGAGACCCAGTACTTC. This sequence encodes CASSFGGAVQETQYF.

The chain has TRBV5-6 and TRBJ2-7, with no clear D. Germline V lookup: CDR1 SGHDT, CDR2 YYEEEE. The CDR3 has 14 residues. Trimming took 0 bases from V and 4 from J, leaving 11 bases between them. CDR3 nucleotides: TGTGCCAGCAGCTTGGAGTCTTCGATTTACGAGCAGTACTTC. Protein: CASSLESSIYEQYF.

The chain is built from TRBV9 and TRBJ2-1; 11 nucleotides line up with TRBD2. CDR3 length equals 19 residues. The ends lost 0 bases at V and 0 bases at J; junction bases unmatched: 8. The V gene's germline CDR1 is SGDLS and CDR2 YYNGEE. CDR3 amino acids: CASSVGLAGGADSYNEQFF. CDR3 sequence (DNA): TGTGCCAGCAGCGTAGGGCTAGCGGGGGGCGCCGACTCCTACAATGAGCAGTTCTTC.

The chain uses TRBV9 and TRBJ1-1, with D perhaps matching TRBD1 (5 bases). Germline V gives CDR1 SGDLS, CDR2 YYNGEE. V lost 0 bases and J lost 1, with 13 bases in between. This CDR3 has 16 residues. The CDR3 bases are TGTGCCAGCAGCGTAGCTACTTCGACAGCGAACACTGAAGCTTTCTTT. Its translation is CASSVATSTANTEAFF.

The chain links TRBV9 to TRBJ1-1; D possibly corresponds to TRBD1 (6 bases). Trimming stripped 0 bases from V and 1 base from J, with 16 bases between. Germline V lookup: CDR1 SGDLS, CDR2 YYNGEE. The CDR3 covers 17 residues. Here the CDR3 DNA reads TGTGCCAGCAGCGTAGATGACGGGGGCGGTTCGAACACTGAAGCTTTCTTT. Translated: CASSVDDGGGSNTEAFF.

V is TRBV4-1 and J is TRBJ2-3; D is undetermined. The CDR3 has 13 residues. Germline-derived CDR1 and CDR2 are MGHRA and YSYEKL. V gave up 0 bases and J gave up 2 bases, with 3 bases separating them. The DNA for the CDR3 is TGCGCCAGCAGCCAAGAAAACACAGATACGCAGTATTTT. Translated, it gives CASSQENTDTQYF.

J is TRBJ2-1 and V is TRBV30; D is unresolved. Germline CDR1 GTSNPN, CDR2 SVGIG (reference sequence). The CDR3 contains 13 residues. Trimming removed 8 bases at V and 3 bases at J, with 14 bases between. CDR3 in amino acids: CARMGSNYNEQFF. CDR3 coding DNA: TGTGCCCGGATGGGGTCTAACTACAATGAGCAGTTCTTC.

The V gene is TRBV4-3, the J gene TRBJ2-7, with D possibly called TRBD1 or TRBD2 (5 bases each). The CDR3 extends over 15 amino acids. V lost 0 bases and J lost 4, with 13 bases in between. The V gene's germline CDR1 is LGHNA and CDR2 YSLEER. The CDR3 region has the DNA TGCGCCAGCAGCCAAGATCGGGGACCCCTTTACGAGCAGTACTTC. Its translation: CASSQDRGPLYEQYF.

This clone came up a few times. The V call is TRBV6-5, the J call TRBJ1-2; D gene unclear. With 5 bases removed from V and 5 bases from J, the gap between germline ends came to 12 bases. CDR1 MNHEY and CDR2 SVGAGI come from the germline V gene. The CDR3 totals 13 residues. CDR3 loop: CASSDRTAYGYTF. The CDR3 nucleotides are TGTGCCAGCAGTGATCGGACGGCTTATGGCTACACCTTC.

CDR3 coding DNA: TGCAGCGTTACAGTCGCCGGGGAGCTGTTTTTT. Translating it yields CSVTVAGELFF. The chain recombines TRBV29-1 with TRBJ2-2; no reliable D call. The CDR3 covers 11 residues. V shed 5 bases and J shed 6 bases, with 7 bases lying between them. Per the germline V gene, CDR1 is SQVTM and CDR2 is ANQGSEA.

The chain has TRBV5-1 and TRBJ2-7, with D unresolved. Per germline, CDR1 SGHRS and CDR2 YFSETQ. Trimming left V 6 bases short and J 3 bases short, with 7 bases between. This CDR3 contains 11 residues. CDR3 protein: CASIGDYEQYF. The CDR3 DNA follows: TGCGCCAGCATTGGGGACTACGAGCAGTACTTC. Full variable domain (outside the CDR3, taken from reference TRBV5-1 and TRBJ2-7): KAGVTQTPRYLIKTRGQQVTLSCSPISGHRSVSWYQQTPGQGLQFLFEYFSETQRNKGNFPGRFSGRQFSNSRSEMNVSTLELGDSALYLCASIGDYEQYFGPGTRLTVT.

This clone was observed a handful of times. This chain links TRBV9 with TRBJ2-2; D possibly corresponds to TRBD1 (6 bases). There are 16 residues in the CDR3. Germline V CDR1 and CDR2: SGDLS, YYNGEE. V was shortened by 4 bases and J by 4 bases, with 17 bases between the two germline ends. For the CDR3, the DNA is TGTGCCAGCAGCCCCCGCAGGGGCTTACTCACCGGGGAGCTGTTTTTT. This translates into CASSPRRGLLTGELFF.

The gene calls are TRBV27 and TRBJ2-6; no definite D call. Germline V gives CDR1 MNHEY, CDR2 SMNVEV (reference sequence). The CDR3 sequence is 19 residues long. Trimming removed 2 bases from V and 2 bases from J, with 19 bases in between. CDR3 nucleotide sequence: TGTGCCAGCAGTTTAGGTATCTCCTGGTCACGTCCTGGGGCCAACGTCCTGACTTTC. It yields the protein CASSLGISWSRPGANVLTF.